Listed here are 11 T cell receptor beta chains from one sample, sequenced in a study of T cell responses to AZD1222 COVID-19 vaccine. Profiled with immunoSEQ multiplex PCR; TCRdb holds only in-frame clones, not every one. The table shows roughly 250,000 clones, with 80% to 95% occurring only once. The sequencing here drew on peripheral blood, taken on day 0 of AZD1222 vaccination. All receptors derive from an adult in good health.

This clone has a single count. This rearrangement joins TRBV28 to TRBJ2-7; possibly TRBD2 for D (5 bases). Trimming took off 1 base at V and 7 bases at J, with 17 bases between the two ends. Per the germline V gene, CDR1 is MDHEN and CDR2 is SYDVKM. CDR3 length: 15 amino acids. This chain's CDR3 is CASSLSFNSRGEQYF. CDR3 DNA sequence: TGTGCCAGCAGTTTATCCTTCAACTCGCGAGGGGAGCAGTACTTC.

The chain uses TRBV27 and TRBJ1-5; D possibly corresponds to TRBD1 (5 bases). Germline CDR1 is MNHEY and CDR2 is SMNVEV (reference sequence). This CDR3 comprises 15 residues. Trimming stripped 3 bases from V and 1 base from J, with 10 bases between. CDR3 bases: TGTGCCAGCAGTTTGGGGCCCCCCAGCAATCAGCCCCAGCATTTT. Protein product: CASSLGPPSNQPQHF.

The chain uses TRBV28 and TRBJ1-4; 7 nucleotides line up with TRBD1. The CDR3 has 14 residues. Germline V gives CDR1 MDHEN, CDR2 SYDVKM. V trimming: 6 bases; J trimming: 3 bases; junction bases outside the gene matches: 4. Written as DNA, the CDR3 is TGTGCCAGCAGCCTCGGGACAGCTAATGAAAAACTGTTTTTT. Residues: CASSLGTANEKLFF.

This clone has more than one count but fewer than ten. CDR3 sequence reads: CASSRQGAMVGTQYF. Written as DNA, the CDR3 is TGTGCCAGCAGTAGGCAGGGGGCTATGGTGGGGACCCAGTACTTC. The V call is TRBV2, the J call TRBJ2-5, with 8 bases aligning to TRBD1. The CDR3 extends over 15 amino acids. Germline values: CDR1 SNHLY, CDR2 FYNNEI. V lost 5 bases and J lost 7; bases outside the gene matches: 12.

V is TRBV6-5 and J is TRBJ1-6; D remains ambiguous. Germline V gene lookup returns CDR1 MNHEY and CDR2 SVGAGI. There are 14 residues in the CDR3. Trimming stripped 6 bases from V and 7 bases from J, with 13 bases between. The CDR3 spells CASSPRGVNSPLHF. The CDR3 DNA is TGTGCCAGCAGCCCCCGCGGGGTAAATTCACCCCTCCACTTT.

The chain employs TRBV5-1 and TRBJ2-7; D gene ambiguous. The CDR3 is 14 amino acids. Germline CDR1 SGHRS, CDR2 YFSETQ. V was pared by 4 bases and J by 7 bases, with 18 bases between. CDR3 coding DNA: TGCGCCAGCAGCATAGGGCTATCTACGAGGGAGCAGTACTTC. This codes for CASSIGLSTREQYF. Full variable domain (outside the CDR3, taken from reference TRBV5-1 and TRBJ2-7): KAGVTQTPRYLIKTRGQQVTLSCSPISGHRSVSWYQQTPGQGLQFLFEYFSETQRNKGNFPGRFSGRQFSNSRSEMNVSTLELGDSALYLCASSIGLSTREQYFGPGTRLTVT.

This chain joins TRBV19 and TRBJ1-5; D not certain. Trimming left V 0 bases short and J 3 bases short, with 6 bases between. CDR3 length equals 14 residues. In germline, CDR1 is LNHDA, CDR2 SQIVND (reference sequence). CDR3 amino acids: CASSIEWDNQPQHF. The DNA of the CDR3 is TGTGCCAGTAGTATAGAATGGGACAATCAGCCCCAGCATTTT.

The rearrangement uses TRBV6-5 and TRBJ2-1; 8 nucleotides align to TRBD2. Germline CDR1 and CDR2: MNHEY and SVGAGI. Trimming took 1 base from V and 8 from J; bases not matched to a gene: 4. CDR3 length: 14 amino acids. The CDR3: CASSYYSGSDEQFF. In DNA form, the CDR3 reads TGTGCCAGCAGTTACTACAGCGGGAGTGATGAGCAGTTCTTC.

This chain uses TRBV24-1 with TRBJ2-5; 7 nucleotides match TRBD1. The V and J ends lost 0 bases and 5 bases, in that order; junction bases with no gene match: 2. The CDR3 runs to 14 residues. Germline V gene lookup returns CDR1 KGHDR and CDR2 SFDVKD. The CDR3 region has the DNA TGTGCCACCAGTGATTTGGGACAGGCGGAGACCCAGTACTTC. Protein: CATSDLGQAETQYF.

This chain joins TRBV19 and TRBJ1-1; 8 bases are a match to TRBD1. The CDR3 consists of 14 residues. Losses at the gene ends were 0 bases for V and 3 bases for J; bases not matched to a gene: 0. From germline, CDR1 is LNHDA and CDR2 SQIVND (reference sequence). CDR3 amino acids: CASSIDRGHTEAFF. The CDR3 region has the DNA TGTGCCAGTAGTATAGACAGGGGGCACACTGAAGCTTTCTTT.

The rearrangement links TRBV5-4 to TRBJ2-7; the match to TRBD2 covers 11 bases. V lost 2 bases to trimming and J lost 5 bases; unmatched junction nucleotides: 6. This CDR3 is 15 amino acids long. Germline lookup yields CDR1 SGHNT and CDR2 YYREEE (reference sequence). CDR3 DNA sequence: TGTGCCAGCAGCTTTAAACTAGCGGGAGTTGACGAGCAGTACTTC. It encodes CASSFKLAGVDEQYF. Together with reference TRBV5-4 and TRBJ2-7, the CDR3 gives the full variable domain: ETGVTQSPTHLIKTRGQQVTLRCSSQSGHNTVSWYQQALGQGPQFIFQYYREEENGRGNFPPRFSGLQFPNYSSELNVNALELDDSALYLCASSFKLAGVDEQYFGPGTRLTVT.